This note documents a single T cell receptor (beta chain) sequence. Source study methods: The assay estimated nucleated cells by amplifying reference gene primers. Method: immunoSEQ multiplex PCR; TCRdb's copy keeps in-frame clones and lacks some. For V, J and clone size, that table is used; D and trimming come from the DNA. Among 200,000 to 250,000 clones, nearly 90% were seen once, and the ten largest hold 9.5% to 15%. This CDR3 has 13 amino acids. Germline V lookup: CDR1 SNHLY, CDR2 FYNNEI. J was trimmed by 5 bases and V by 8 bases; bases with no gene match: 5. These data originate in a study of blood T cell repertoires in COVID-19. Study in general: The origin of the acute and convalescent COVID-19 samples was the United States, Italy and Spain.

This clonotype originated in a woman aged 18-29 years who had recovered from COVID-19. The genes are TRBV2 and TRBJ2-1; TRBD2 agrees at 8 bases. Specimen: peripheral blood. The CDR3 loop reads CASPGLADNEQFF. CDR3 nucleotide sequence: TGTGCCAGCCCAGGACTAGCCGACAATGAGCAGTTCTTC.